These T cell receptor beta chains were read from a single sample in a study of cytomegalovirus exposure and HLA in healthy donors. Assay used: immunoSEQ multiplex PCR; TCRdb lists only in-frame clones, some missing. The table records about 140,000 clones, 65% to 80% of them present only once. Sequenced material: PBMCs. These receptors all come from a human donor in good health. The CDR3 runs from the conserved cysteine through the conserved F or W. The D gene is left open where the match is weak. Size is omitted from some rows. Given values are once, few, many or a class for expanded clones.

size: .
V: TRBV9
D: .
J: TRBJ1-3
CDR3: CASSMTDSGNTIYF
DNA: TGTGCCAGCAGCATGACAGACTCTGGAAACACCATATATTTT

size: .
V: TRBV28
D: .
J: TRBJ1-1
CDR3: CASSLFLGTTGNTEAFF
DNA: TGTGCCAGCAGTTTATTTCTCGGGACAACCGGGAACACTGAAGCTTTCTTT

size: .
V: TRBV6-6
D: .
J: TRBJ1-4
CDR3: CASSYSGGFEEKLFF
DNA: TGTGCCAGCAGTTACTCGGGAGGGTTTGAGGAAAAACTGTTTTTT

size: once
V: TRBV29-1
D: TRBD1
J: TRBJ1-3
CDR3: CSVGTGVVQDTIYF
DNA: TGCAGCGTGGGGACAGGGGTGGTTCAAGACACCATATATTTT

size: .
V: TRBV19
D: .
J: TRBJ1-2
CDR3: CASSIPRQRGNGYTF
DNA: TGTGCCAGTAGTATACCCAGACAGAGGGGGAATGGCTACACCTTC

size: .
V: TRBV5-4
D: TRBD1
J: TRBJ2-7
CDR3: CASSLTGTDYEQYF
DNA: TGTGCCAGCAGCTTGACTGGGACAGACTACGAGCAGTACTTC

size: .
V: TRBV9
D: TRBD1
J: TRBJ1-1
CDR3: CASSPHTGTGSGMNTEAFF
DNA: TGTGCCAGCAGCCCTCATACCGGGACAGGGTCTGGCATGAACACTGAAGCTTTCTTT

size: .
V: TRBV9
D: .
J: TRBJ1-1
CDR3: CASSLGHGLGANAEAFF
DNA: TGTGCCAGCAGCCTCGGCCACGGTTTGGGGGCGAATGCTGAAGCTTTCTTT

size: once
V: TRBV2
D: TRBD1
J: TRBJ2-5
CDR3: CASRRGPETQYF
DNA: TGTGCCAGCAGAAGGGGGCCGGAGACCCAGTACTTC

size: .
V: TRBV19
D: .
J: TRBJ2-1
CDR3: CASSIKEASYNEQFF
DNA: TGTGCCAGTAGTATAAAGGAGGCTTCCTACAATGAGCAGTTCTTC

size: .
V: TRBV23-1
D: .
J: TRBJ1-1
CDR3: CASSQSAAGTRNTEAFF
DNA: TGCGCCAGCAGTCAATCCGCGGCCGGCACCCGAAACACTGAAGCTTTCTTT

size: .
V: TRBV19
D: TRBD1
J: TRBJ2-1
CDR3: CASSMGTGGYNEQFF
DNA: TGTGCCAGTAGTATGGGGACAGGGGGCTACAATGAGCAGTTCTTC

size: few
V: TRBV27
D: .
J: TRBJ1-3
CDR3: CASKTGEAGNTIYF
DNA: TGTGCCAGCAAGACCGGGGAAGCAGGAAACACCATATATTTT

size: .
V: TRBV4-1
D: TRBD2
J: TRBJ2-1
CDR3: CASSQEPSGSYNEQFF
DNA: TGCGCCAGCAGCCAAGAGCCTAGCGGGAGCTACAATGAGCAGTTCTTC

size: .
V: TRBV11-3
D: TRBD2
J: TRBJ2-1
CDR3: CASSLGGRAFDEQFF
DNA: TGTGCCAGCAGCTTAGGCGGGAGGGCCTTCGATGAGCAGTTCTTC

size: .
V: TRBV5-1
D: TRBD1
J: TRBJ1-1
CDR3: CASSLGTGTTEAFF
DNA: TGCGCCAGCAGCTTGGGGACAGGGACAACTGAAGCTTTCTTT

size: .
V: TRBV28
D: TRBD2
J: TRBJ2-2
CDR3: CASSGGGLENTGELFF
DNA: TGTGCCAGCAGTGGCGGGGGACTAGAGAACACCGGGGAGCTGTTTTTT

size: .
V: TRBV11-3
D: .
J: TRBJ2-2
CDR3: CASSLDRRPGELFF
DNA: TGTGCCAGCAGCTTAGATCGGAGGCCCGGGGAGCTGTTTTTT

size: .
V: TRBV9
D: .
J: TRBJ1-4
CDR3: CASSVSGATNEKLFF
DNA: TGTGCCAGCAGCGTGAGCGGAGCAACTAATGAAAAACTGTTTTTT

size: .
V: TRBV2
D: .
J: TRBJ1-6
CDR3: CASQGDGSPLHF
DNA: TGTGCCAGCCAAGGGGATGGTTCACCCCTCCACTTT

size: .
V: TRBV14
D: TRBD2
J: TRBJ2-2
CDR3: CASSQDRGLGPTGEPFF
DNA: TGTGCCAGCAGCCAAGATAGGGGACTAGGACCCACCGGGGAGCCGTTTTTT

size: .
V: TRBV5-4
D: TRBD2
J: TRBJ2-7
CDR3: CASSFRGVSFPYEQYF
DNA: TGTGCCAGCAGCTTTCGGGGGGTGTCCTTTCCTTACGAGCAGTACTTC

size: .
V: TRBV2
D: .
J: TRBJ2-2
CDR3: CASSGGPSADTGELFF
DNA: TGTGCCAGCAGTGGGGGCCCTAGTGCCGACACCGGGGAGCTGTTTTTT

size: .
V: TRBV7-8
D: TRBD1
J: TRBJ2-5
CDR3: CASSLADRVGGETQYF
DNA: TGTGCCAGCAGCTTAGCGGACAGGGTGGGGGGAGAGACCCAGTACTTC

size: few
V: TRBV6-5
D: .
J: TRBJ2-5
CDR3: CASSYSTQGRETQYF
DNA: TGTGCCAGCAGTTACTCGACCCAGGGGCGGGAGACCCAGTACTTC

size: .
V: TRBV5-4
D: TRBD1
J: TRBJ1-1
CDR3: CASSVPDRAVTEAFF
DNA: TGTGCCAGCAGCGTCCCCGACAGGGCGGTCACTGAAGCTTTCTTT

size: .
V: TRBV9
D: TRBD1
J: TRBJ2-1
CDR3: CASGAGQGNEQFF
DNA: TGTGCCAGCGGCGCGGGACAGGGAAATGAGCAGTTCTTC

size: .
V: TRBV7-7
D: .
J: TRBJ2-2
CDR3: CASRRDGDTGELFF
DNA: TGTGCTAGCAGGCGGGACGGAGACACCGGGGAGCTGTTTTTT

size: .
V: TRBV29-1
D: .
J: TRBJ2-5
CDR3: CSVVASRAAETQYF
DNA: TGCAGCGTTGTAGCCTCCAGGGCTGCGGAGACCCAGTACTTC

size: few
V: TRBV28
D: .
J: TRBJ2-7
CDR3: CASIDSRTAYEQYF
DNA: TGTGCCAGCATCGACAGCAGGACAGCCTACGAGCAGTACTTC

size: .
V: TRBV10-3
D: TRBD2
J: TRBJ2-7
CDR3: CAISRLAGGPLGSYEQYF
DNA: TGTGCCATCAGTAGACTAGCGGGAGGGCCTTTAGGTTCCTACGAGCAGTACTTC

size: once
V: TRBV6-1
D: TRBD1
J: TRBJ1-3
CDR3: CASIAGGGNTIYF
DNA: TGTGCCAGCATCGCAGGGGGCGGGAACACCATATATTTT

size: once
V: TRBV5-1
D: TRBD1
J: TRBJ1-2
CDR3: CASSLDRGHGYTF
DNA: TGCGCCAGCAGCTTGGACAGGGGGCATGGCTACACCTTC

size: once
V: TRBV5-1
D: .
J: TRBJ2-7
CDR3: CASSLAPGQTYEQYF
DNA: TGCGCCAGCAGCTTGGCCCCAGGACAAACCTACGAGCAGTACTTC

size: few
V: TRBV18
D: TRBD1
J: TRBJ2-1
CDR3: CASSPRQGANEQFF
DNA: TGTGCCAGCTCACCAAGGCAGGGGGCTAATGAGCAGTTCTTC

size: .
V: TRBV11-3
D: .
J: TRBJ2-7
CDR3: CASSLERSSEQYF
DNA: TGTGCCAGCAGCTTAGAGAGGTCTAGCGAGCAGTACTTC

size: few
V: TRBV11-3
D: TRBD2
J: TRBJ2-7
CDR3: CASSLASLAGGSYEQYF
DNA: TGTGCCAGCAGCTTAGCCTCTCTAGCGGGAGGCTCCTACGAGCAGTACTTC

size: .
V: TRBV5-8
D: TRBD1
J: TRBJ2-1
CDR3: CATRIRGLKTSSYNEQFF
DNA: TGTGCCACCAGAATAAGGGGGCTCAAAACGAGCTCCTACAATGAGCAGTTCTTC

size: .
V: TRBV7-3
D: TRBD2
J: TRBJ2-7
CDR3: CASSLGSGSSYEQYF
DNA: TGTGCCAGCAGCTTAGGAAGCGGGAGCTCCTACGAGCAGTACTTC

size: .
V: TRBV27
D: TRBD2
J: TRBJ2-7
CDR3: CASSYAGGGHEQYF
DNA: TGTGCCAGCAGTTATGCGGGAGGGGGGCACGAGCAGTACTTC

size: .
V: TRBV5-1
D: .
J: TRBJ2-2
CDR3: CASSLQTPNTGELFF
DNA: TGCGCCAGCAGCTTGCAGACACCGAACACCGGGGAGCTGTTTTTT

size: .
V: TRBV7-2
D: .
J: TRBJ1-5
CDR3: CASSPRRARVGF
DNA: TGTGCCAGCAGCCCCAGAAGAGCCAGGGTCGGTTTT

size: .
V: TRBV5-4
D: TRBD2
J: TRBJ2-1
CDR3: CASPWFRLSAKRELANEQFF
DNA: TGTGCCAGCCCCTGGTTTAGATTGTCGGCAAAGCGGGAGCTGGCCAATGAGCAGTTCTTC

size: .
V: TRBV29-1
D: TRBD2
J: TRBJ2-7
CDR3: CSVEGLSGGPHEQYF
DNA: TGCAGCGTTGAAGGTTTATCGGGAGGGCCCCACGAGCAGTACTTC

size: .
V: TRBV19
D: .
J: TRBJ2-3
CDR3: CASSTFTASDTQYF
DNA: TGTGCCAGTAGTACCTTTACGGCTAGCGATACGCAGTATTTT

size: .
V: TRBV14
D: TRBD2
J: TRBJ2-1
CDR3: CASSHIKARTSGTYNEQFF
DNA: TGTGCCAGCAGCCACATAAAGGCTAGGACTAGCGGGACCTACAATGAGCAGTTCTTC

size: once
V: TRBV5-8
D: TRBD1
J: TRBJ1-1
CDR3: CASSKDRGRETEAFF
DNA: TGTGCCAGCAGCAAGGACAGGGGGAGGGAGACTGAAGCTTTCTTT

size: .
V: TRBV4-1
D: TRBD2
J: TRBJ2-1
CDR3: CASSLPGSGTYNEQFF
DNA: TGCGCCAGCAGCCTCCCGGGTAGCGGGACCTACAATGAGCAGTTCTTC

size: .
V: TRBV28
D: TRBD1
J: TRBJ1-5
CDR3: CASTKSGTGNQPQHF
DNA: TGTGCCAGCACCAAATCCGGGACAGGGAATCAGCCCCAGCATTTT

size: .
V: TRBV7-3
D: TRBD1
J: TRBJ1-2
CDR3: CASSFDRESGYTF
DNA: TGTGCCAGCAGCTTCGACAGGGAAAGTGGCTACACCTTC

size: .
V: TRBV6-5
D: .
J: TRBJ1-1
CDR3: CASRYRDTEAFF
DNA: TGTGCCAGCCGATACAGGGATACTGAAGCTTTCTTT

size: .
V: TRBV9
D: .
J: TRBJ1-1
CDR3: CASSFSSGTEAFF
DNA: TGTGCCAGCAGCTTCAGCTCGGGGACTGAAGCTTTCTTT

size: few
V: TRBV18
D: TRBD2
J: TRBJ2-1
CDR3: CASSPASGSGNEQFF
DNA: TGTGCCAGCTCACCAGCCAGCGGGAGTGGTAATGAGCAGTTCTTC